The T cell receptor beta chain under discussion was sequenced for a study of regulatory T cells in long-lasting Graves disease. Study background: More than 5 years of antithyroid drugs with positive TSH receptor antibodies defined persistent Graves' disease.

Combining iRepertoire HTBI primers with Arm-PCR of CDR3 regions, the authors built TCR beta libraries. As handled by the study authors: The study identified about 60 TRBV and some 13 TRBJ segments across samples. TCRdb itself ran the multiplex PCR reads through MiXCR, one entry per CDR3 protein. The V and J calls come from TCRdb's annotation, not from the publication. This sample has about 660,000 distinct CDR3 sequences; about 32% occur once, and the top ten carry about two fifths. This clonotype was observed a handful of times. Its antigen is not known. V lost 0 bases and J lost 3, with 6 bases in between. This CDR3 has 13 residues. Germline V lookup: CDR1 MNHEY, CDR2 SVGEGT. Study-wide points: New patients shared over 800 public clonotypes, fewer than the roughly 3,000 shared by persistent patients. Persistent cases favored TRBV28, TRBJ1-2 and TRBJ2-5.

The sample's time point: persistent/refractory GD, antithyroid drugs over 5 years with positive TRAb. PBMCs were the source of the RNA used for TCR sequencing. The material sequenced was peripheral blood mononuclear cells (PBMCs), taken when the disease was refractory, from a patient treated with antithyroid drugs. This TCR derives from a female donor with Graves disease. V usage is TRBV6-2 or TRBV6-3 and J usage is TRBJ2-7; no reliable D call. The chain's CDR3 is CASSYSSVYEQYF. The CDR3 DNA follows: TGTGCCAGCAGTTACTCGAGTGTCTACGAGCAGTACTTC.